A single TCR beta chain is shown here with its context. Its antigen is not known. The repertoire was sequenced with immunoSEQ multiplex PCR; TCRdb's copy has only in-frame clones and lacks some. In the table there are approximately 250,000 clones, about 83% of which are singletons. The data stem from a study of Ad26.COV2.S vaccination and SARS-CoV-2 variants. Study-level findings and limits: Greater spike-specific TCR breadth was seen in vaccine recipients than in placebo recipients. Once vaccination had occurred, spike-specific CD8+ and CD4+ T cell responses reportedly showed substantial breadth.

CDR1 is MNHEY, CDR2 SVGEGT, per germline. V lost 0 bases to trimming and J lost 2 bases, with 8 bases between them. The CDR3 consists of 15 residues. Documented treatment: 15 to 20 received Ad26.COV2.S at low or high dose, single or two shots; five or six received placebo; per-sample allocation not given. Sampling happened 63 days after the first vaccine or placebo injection. Whoever gave the sample was an adult aged 18-55 years in Boston. Vaccination used an Ad26 vector expressing Wuhan-strain SARS-CoV-2 spike. Sample: peripheral blood, taken in a trial of Ad26.COV2.S vaccine versus placebo. This TCR was sampled from a person aged 18-60 years who received the Ad26.COV2.S COVID-19 vaccine or a placebo. The chain joins TRBV6-2 or TRBV6-3 to TRBJ1-5; D is ambiguous. In nucleotides, the CDR3 is TGTGCCAGCAGTTACTCTTGGGATGGCAATCAGCCCCAGCATTTT. The encoded protein is CASSYSWDGNQPQHF.